The rows below give T cell receptor beta chains drawn from one sample of a study of blood T cell repertoires in COVID-19. The table came from immunoSEQ multiplex PCR; TCRdb's copy has only in-frame clones and leaves some out. Found here are about 230,000 clones, 80% to 90% of them singletons; the top ten hold roughly 2.5%. What was sequenced was peripheral blood. These receptors were obtained from a young man with COVID-19, enrolled during active disease. The CDR3 runs from the conserved cysteine through the conserved F or W. A D gene is named only where the DNA matches it firmly. Part of the rows lack a size; the others show once, few, many or a class for expanded clones.

>TRBJ2-2|14|.|TRBV11-3|.
TGTGCCAGCAGCTTAGATGGGGCTGCCGGGGAGCTGTTTTTT
CASSLDGAAGELFF
>TRBJ2-3|16|.|TRBV30|TRBD2
TGTGCCTGGAGTGGAGGACTAGCGGGAATCACAGATACGCAGTATTTT
CAWSGGLAGITDTQYF
>TRBJ1-6|16|.|TRBV2|TRBD1
TGTGCCAGCAGCCTGGACAGGGGATTCGGTAATTCACCCCTCCACTTT
CASSLDRGFGNSPLHF
>TRBJ1-1|14|.|TRBV11-2|.
TGTGCCAGCAGTCGTGTACTGGGCGACACTGAAGCTTTCTTT
CASSRVLGDTEAFF
>TRBJ2-5|14|.|TRBV24-1|TRBD1
TGTGCCACCGGCTTGGGACAGGGGACGGAGACCCAGTACTTC
CATGLGQGTETQYF
>TRBJ2-1|17|once|TRBV7-2|TRBD2
TGTGCCAGCAGTCCGCGTCGGCTAGCGGGAGGCGACAATGAGCAGTTCTTC
CASSPRRLAGGDNEQFF
>TRBJ1-2|15|.|TRBV28|.
TGTGCCAGCGACTCCTCGACAGGCCCCTCCTATGGCTACACCTTC
CASDSSTGPSYGYTF
>TRBJ1-2|13|.|TRBV7-2|.
TGTGCCAGCAGCTTAGACCAGAAAGATGGCTACACCTTC
CASSLDQKDGYTF
>TRBJ1-1|13|once|TRBV11-2|.
TGTGCCAGCAGCTCCCGGGAGAACACTGAAGCTTTCTTT
CASSSRENTEAFF
>TRBJ2-7|15|.|TRBV4-1|.
TGCGCCAGCAGCCAAGGAGACAGGAACTCCTACGAGCAGTACTTC
CASSQGDRNSYEQYF
>TRBJ1-5|17|.|TRBV16|.
TGTGCCAGCAGCCAATCGGAGATCACTTATAGCAATCAGCCCCAGCATTTT
CASSQSEITYSNQPQHF
>TRBJ1-2|14|.|TRBV27|TRBD1
TGTGCCAGCAGTTTATCGACAGGGGACTATGGCTACACCTTC
CASSLSTGDYGYTF
>TRBJ1-1|16|.|TRBV18|TRBD1
TGTGCCAGCTCACCAAGGGACAGCCTTATGAACACTGAAGCTTTCTTT
CASSPRDSLMNTEAFF
>TRBJ2-4|19|.|TRBV4-1|TRBD2
TGCGCCAGCAGCCAACAACTAGCGGGAGGAATCCTAGCCAAAAACATTCAGTACTTC
CASSQQLAGGILAKNIQYF
>TRBJ2-3|14|.|TRBV30|.
TGTGCCTGGGAGGATAGGGGAAACACAGATACGCAGTATTTT
CAWEDRGNTDTQYF
>TRBJ2-7|14|.|TRBV5-4|.
TGTGCCAGCACCGGGTGGGGGGACTCCTACGAGCAGTACTTC
CASTGWGDSYEQYF
>TRBJ1-2|14|.|TRBV27|TRBD1
TGTGCCAGCAGTTTTACAGGGACAGGACGCTCGTACACCTTC
CASSFTGTGRSYTF
>TRBJ2-3|16|.|TRBV7-3|TRBD2
TGTGCCAGCAGCTTAATAGCGGGGAGCCCCACAGATACGCAGTATTTT
CASSLIAGSPTDTQYF
>TRBJ2-1|12|.|TRBV29-1|.
TGCAGCGTTGAAGTCACTGGGACAGAGCAGTTCTTC
CSVEVTGTEQFF
>TRBJ2-1|15|.|TRBV3-1/TRBV3-2|.
TGTGCCAGCAGCCGACAGGAGAGCTCCTACAATGAGCAGTTCTTC
CASSRQESSYNEQFF
>TRBJ2-7|16|once|TRBV7-2|TRBD2
TGTGCCAGCAGAAGAGACGGGGGGACTAGCTCCTACGAGCAGTACTTC
CASRRDGGTSSYEQYF
>TRBJ1-5|13|.|TRBV10-3|.
TGTGCCGCAGGACAGACCGAAAATCAGCCCCAGCATTTT
CAAGQTENQPQHF
>TRBJ2-2|15|few|TRBV6-5|.
TGTGCCAGCAGTTACGAGGGGGATTCCACCGGGGAGCTGTTTTTT
CASSYEGDSTGELFF
>TRBJ1-5|13|.|TRBV10-3|.
TGTGCCATCACCGGGACAACTAATCAGCCCCAGCATTTT
CAITGTTNQPQHF
>TRBJ2-5|15|.|TRBV25-1|TRBD1
TGTGCCAGCAGTGAGAGGACAGGAAGTCGAGAGACCCAGTACTTC
CASSERTGSRETQYF
>TRBJ2-1|12|.|TRBV10-3|.
TGTGCCACCCGGGCAGGGATAAATGAGCAGTTCTTC
CATRAGINEQFF
>TRBJ2-1|12|.|TRBV5-6|.
TGTGCCAGCAGCTTACTTGTCAATGAGCAGTTCTTC
CASSLLVNEQFF
>TRBJ1-1|15|.|TRBV6-5|TRBD1
TGTGCCAGCAGTTACAGCAGGGGGGAGAACACTGAAGCTTTCTTT
CASSYSRGENTEAFF
>TRBJ2-5|14|.|TRBV5-4|TRBD2
TGTGCCAGCAGCTTCCCACTAGCGGGAGGGCTAATGGACTTC
CASSFPLAGGLMDF
>TRBJ1-3|16|.|TRBV2|TRBD1
TGTGCCAGCAGTGAGGAGGGACAGGGGTACGGAAACACCATATATTTT
CASSEEGQGYGNTIYF
>TRBJ1-2|14|.|TRBV7-2|.
TGTGCCAGCAGCTTAGATATTTCTAACTATGGCTACACCTTC
CASSLDISNYGYTF
>TRBJ2-2|14|.|TRBV10-3|.
TGTGCCATCAGTGTACAGAGCAACACCGGGGAGCTGTTTTTT
CAISVQSNTGELFF
>TRBJ1-6|16|.|TRBV2|TRBD1
TGTGCCAGCAGTCCACTACAGGGGCCAGTTAATTCACCCCTCCACTTT
CASSPLQGPVNSPLHF
>TRBJ1-3|14|.|TRBV29-1|.
TGCAGCGTTACCGACAGGAACTCTGGAAACACCATATATTTT
CSVTDRNSGNTIYF
>TRBJ1-1|15|.|TRBV7-9|.
TGTGCCAGCAGCTCGAGGGCAGGGGTAAACACTGAAGCTTTCTTT
CASSSRAGVNTEAFF
>TRBJ2-7|13|.|TRBV21-1|.
TGTGCCAGCAGCAATACGAGCGGGGGCGAGCAGTACTTC
CASSNTSGGEQYF
>TRBJ2-1|15|.|TRBV27|TRBD2
TGTGCCAGCAGCGCGACTAGCGGGAGTGGCTATGAGCAGTTCTTC
CASSATSGSGYEQFF
>TRBJ2-6|16|.|TRBV29-1|.
TGCAGCGTTTCCGGGACAGCGGGCTCTGGGGCCAACGTCCTGACTTTC
CSVSGTAGSGANVLTF
>TRBJ2-5|15|many|TRBV6-1|TRBD2
TGTGCCAGCAGTGAACTAGCGGGGGGGCAAGAGACCCAGTACTTC
CASSELAGGQETQYF
>TRBJ1-6|17|.|TRBV12-5|.
TGTGCTAGTGGTTTGAACCCTTCGCCCGGAGGTAATTCACCCCTCCACTTT
CASGLNPSPGGNSPLHF
>TRBJ2-1|19|.|TRBV7-9|.
TGTGCCAGCAGCTTAGAGGTATGGGGGCTAGCGGCTTCCTACAATGAGCAGTTCTTC
CASSLEVWGLAASYNEQFF
>TRBJ1-2|19|.|TRBV5-6|TRBD1
TGTGCCAGCAGCCCAGTGGGGACAGGGAATAACAACCGACTTTCCGGCTACACCTTC
CASSPVGTGNNNRLSGYTF
>TRBJ1-3|15|.|TRBV5-6|.
TGTGCCAGCAGCTTGCCTGGCAGTTTAGGAAACACCATATATTTT
CASSLPGSLGNTIYF
>TRBJ1-2|19|.|TRBV1|.
TGCACCAGCAGCCAAGACAATTCTACGGGGACTCAGGGCCTTAATGGCTACACCTTC
CTSSQDNSTGTQGLNGYTF
>TRBJ1-1|14|.|TRBV27|.
TGTGCCAGCAGCGCAGTGACAAGGAACACTGAAGCTTTCTTT
CASSAVTRNTEAFF
>TRBJ2-3|14|.|TRBV7-3|.
TGTGCCAGCAGTCCGGGTGGAAGCACAGATACGCAGTATTTT
CASSPGGSTDTQYF